The 18 T cell receptor beta chains given below trace back to one sample, sequenced in a study of T cells in Graves' hyperthyroidism and ophthalmopathy. The TCR beta CDR3 regions underwent amplification using RNA transcripts as the source. First-round RT-PCR with HTBI primers amplified the TCR CDR3 region. TCRdb independently ran MiXCR on the multiplex PCR reads; one entry per CDR3 protein. Of under 750,000 distinct CDR3 sequences listed, 18% are singletons. What was sequenced was blood. These receptors were collected from a woman between 50 and 59 years old with Graves' hyperthyroidism that later progressed to Graves' ophthalmopathy.

This clonotype was counted only a few times. The J gene is TRBJ1-6, the V gene TRBV6-5; D unclear. The CDR3 consists of 19 residues. Germline V gene lookup returns CDR1 MNHEY and CDR2 SVGAGI. The ends were cut back, 2 bases at V and 1 base at J, with 18 bases in the middle. The CDR3 DNA follows: TGTGCCAGCAGTTACGGAGTAGCCGGATCCGGGTCCTATAATTCACCCCTCCACTTT. This translates into CASSYGVAGSGSYNSPLHF.

In this sample, this clonotype turned up many times. The chain links TRBV20-1 to TRBJ2-7, with 9 bases identical to TRBD1. Per germline, CDR1 DFQATT and CDR2 SNEGSKA (reference sequence). The CDR3 sequence is 14 residues long. Losses at the gene ends were 5 bases for V and 7 bases for J; bases not matched to a gene: 12. This CDR3 reads CSARRDRELGEQYF. CDR3 in DNA: TGCAGTGCTCGAAGGGACAGGGAATTGGGGGAGCAGTACTTC.

This clonotype has at least ten counts. The rearrangement uses TRBV3-1 and TRBJ2-1; no definite D call. The CDR3 runs 14 residues. Germline V gene sequence: CDR1 LGHDT, CDR2 YNNKEL (reference sequence). Deletions cut 5 bases from V and 0 bases from J, with 8 bases between. The CDR3 coding sequence is TGTGCCAGCAGCAAAATTAGCTCCTACAATGAGCAGTTCTTC. Protein: CASSKISSYNEQFF.

This clonotype occurred once. A read error is possible here, since a much larger clone lies one base away. The rearrangement links TRBV5-1 to TRBJ1-5, with D possibly being TRBD1 (6 bases). Germline assignment: CDR1 SGHRS and CDR2 YFSETQ. The CDR3 is 15 residues long. The CDR3 region has the DNA TGCGCCAGCAGCTTGACAGGGCAGAGCAATCGGCCCCAGCATTTT. Residues: CASSLTGQSNRPQHF.

This clonotype was seen at least ten times. The chain has TRBV3-1 and TRBJ1-5; D may be TRBD1 (5 bases). CDR3 length equals 13 residues. Deletions cut 4 bases from V and 7 bases from J, with 11 bases between. Germline CDR1 and CDR2: LGHDT and YNNKEL (reference sequence). The CDR3 here is CASSRGGAQPQHF. The CDR3, as DNA: TGTGCCAGCAGCCGCGGGGGAGCGCAGCCCCAGCATTTT.

This chain links TRBV14 with TRBJ1-1, with D unresolved. Germline CDR1 is SGHDN and CDR2 is FVKESK. The V and J ends lost 0 bases and 3 bases respectively, with 8 bases between them. The CDR3 spans 14 residues. CDR3 sequence: CASSQEGGDTEAFF. Here the CDR3 DNA reads TGTGCCAGCAGCCAAGAAGGCGGGGACACTGAAGCTTTCTTT.

This clonotype was seen more than once but under ten times. V is TRBV4-2 and J is TRBJ2-1; no clear D. Per germline, CDR1 LGHNA and CDR2 YNFKEQ. This CDR3 contains 15 residues. Trimming took 0 bases from V and 3 from J, leaving 9 bases between them. CDR3 bases: TGTGCCAGCAGCCAAGATATGGAGTTCTACAATGAGCAGTTCTTC. Amino acids: CASSQDMEFYNEQFF.

Comment on this clonotype: This clone may be a read error of a much larger clone one base away. The chain is built from TRBV2 and TRBJ2-1; maybe TRBD1 (7 bases). The germline V and J ends were trimmed by 6 bases and 0 bases, with 18 bases remaining between them. CDR1 is SNHLY, CDR2 FYNNEI, per germline. This CDR3 is 17 amino acids long. The CDR3 sequence: CASRDTSRGSSYNEQFF. The CDR3 nucleotides are TGTGCCAGCAGAGATACTAGCAGGGGGAGCTCCTACAATGAGCAGTTCTTC.

This clonotype was seen repeatedly, ten times or more. The genes are TRBV3-1 and TRBJ2-5, with D perhaps TRBD2 (5 bases). The CDR3 runs to 17 residues. V lost 1 base to trimming and J lost 4 bases, with 19 bases between them. Germline V gene lookup returns CDR1 LGHDT and CDR2 YNNKEL (reference sequence). This chain's CDR3 is CASSQGRGRGLLETQYF. CDR3 nucleotides: TGTGCCAGCAGCCAAGGCAGAGGTCGGGGATTACTAGAGACCCAGTACTTC.

This clonotype has only a few counts. This sequence joins TRBV19 and TRBJ1-1; D is ambiguous. CDR1 and CDR2 (germline): LNHDA, SQIVND (reference sequence). V lost 3 bases, J lost 1 base, and 12 bases lay in between. The CDR3 consists of 15 residues. In DNA form, the CDR3 reads TGTGCCAGTAGTATTTCTCCAGGTGAGAACACTGAAGCTTTCTTT. As protein: CASSISPGENTEAFF.

About this clonotype itself: One end of the junction does not line up with germline, which may come from a read error. The chain carries TRBV7-3 and TRBJ2-5; 8 nucleotides line up with TRBD2. The CDR3 spans 13 residues. From germline, CDR1 is SGHTA and CDR2 FQGTGA. Here the CDR3 reads CASSLRQRETQYF. The CDR3 DNA follows: TGTGCCAGCAGCTTAAGACAGCGGGAGACTCAGTACTTC.

This clonotype was counted only a few times. The CDR3 sequence: CSDGVQGATDTQYF. The CDR3 nucleotides read TGCAGCGACGGCGTACAGGGGGCAACAGATACGCAGTATTTT. The chain is built from TRBV29-1 and TRBJ2-3; 9 nucleotides agree with TRBD1. This CDR3 is built from 14 residues. Germline-derived CDR1 and CDR2 are SQVTM and ANQGSEA. J lost 3 bases, V lost 7 bases, and 8 bases had no gene match.

In its sample, this clonotype was seen a few times. This chain links TRBV30 with TRBJ1-4, with D hard to call. The germline V gene encodes CDR1 GTSNPN and CDR2 SVGIG (reference sequence). The CDR3 is made up of 15 amino acids. V lost 1 base, J lost 8 bases, and 17 bases lay in between. CDR3 bases: TGTGCCTGGAGTGGACGGCGGCCCTCTGGGGAAAAACTGTTTTTT. Translation: CAWSGRRPSGEKLFF.

The chain recombines TRBV20-1 with TRBJ2-3; TRBD2 is a possible D gene (5 bases). The CDR3 covers 13 residues. Trimming removed 5 bases at V and 1 base at J, with 10 bases between. Per germline, CDR1 DFQATT and CDR2 SNEGSKA (reference sequence). The CDR3 protein is CSAEGPRTDTQYF. CDR3 DNA sequence: TGCAGTGCTGAGGGCCCGCGCACAGATACGCAGTATTTT.

This chain uses TRBV18 with TRBJ2-1; the D is unclear. From germline, CDR1 is KGHSH and CDR2 LQKENI. CDR3 size: 14 residues. Trimming removed 1 base from V and 6 bases from J, with 10 bases in between. CDR3 loop: CASSPRREANEQFF. CDR3 nucleotide sequence: TGTGCCAGCTCACCACGGCGCGAGGCCAATGAGCAGTTCTTC.

V and J are TRBV25-1 and TRBJ2-1; D remains ambiguous. Between the trimmed V and J ends, which lost 0 bases and 8 bases, there was a span of 8 bases. There are 13 residues in the CDR3. The germline V gene encodes CDR1 MGHDK and CDR2 SYGVNS. CDR3 in amino acids: CASSEYLADEQFF. In nucleotides, the CDR3 is TGTGCCAGCAGTGAATACTTAGCAGATGAGCAGTTCTTC.

The chain couples TRBV18 to TRBJ2-1; 8 bases match TRBD1. Germline values: CDR1 KGHSH, CDR2 LQKENI. J lost 7 bases, V lost 4 bases, and 18 bases had no gene match. The CDR3 has 18 residues. The CDR3 sequence is CASSQETGVQDRGNEQFF. The CDR3, as DNA: TGTGCCAGCTCACAGGAGACAGGGGTTCAGGACCGGGGGAATGAGCAGTTCTTC.

This clonotype showed up just a few times. V and J are TRBV6-1 and TRBJ2-7; possible D gene TRBD1, 6 bases. Trimming shortened V by 6 bases and J by 1 base, and 13 bases separated the two germline ends. Germline CDR1 and CDR2: MNHNS and SASEGT. This CDR3 region has 14 residues. CDR3 protein: CASRRTVISYEQYF. The DNA for the CDR3 is TGTGCCAGCAGAAGGACAGTTATTTCCTACGAGCAGTACTTC.